The present T cell receptor (beta chain) was sequenced within a study of post-analysis software for immune sequencing data. Study-wide background: Multiple sclerosis in the patients followed relapsing-remitting, secondary progressive and progressive-relapsing courses.

This clonotype has a handful of counts. Its antigen is as yet unknown. Findings and caveats of the study: Compared against controls, patients with multiple sclerosis displayed significantly lower normalized Chao1 diversity. The authors found that F measure strongly co-clustered same-batch samples. Patients used about five TRBV segments, including TRBV5-6, TRBV5-1 and TRBV20-1, more often than controls.

The TCR beta cDNA libraries contained unique molecular identifiers. Starting from approximately 1 to 10 million T cells, the study yielded approximately 460,000 cDNA molecules. In TCRdb, the PCR reads were re-called with MiXCR into one record per CDR3 protein. The sample lists 740,000 or so distinct CDR3 sequences, about 53% occurring once. The germline V gene encodes CDR1 SGHAT and CDR2 FQNNGV. The CDR3 totals 22 residues. Trimming removed 5 bases from V and 0 bases from J; junction bases left unmatched: 22. This TCR derives from a girl between 5 and 17 years old with multiple sclerosis. Source material: blood. The chain employs TRBV11-2 and TRBJ2-6; 7 nucleotides agree with TRBD1. CDR3 loop: CASSLSFYRGESWVSGANVLTF. Written as DNA, the CDR3 is TGTGCCAGCAGCCTCTCGTTTTACAGGGGCGAGTCTTGGGTCTCTGGGGCCAACGTCCTGACTTTC.